Below are 18 T cell receptor beta chains sequenced from a single sample in a study of blood T cell repertoires in COVID-19. The repertoire was sequenced with immunoSEQ multiplex PCR; TCRdb's copy has only in-frame clones and lacks some. This sample has roughly 8,000 clones, with roughly 80% found just once. Sequencing was carried out using peripheral blood. Every receptor here comes from a human donor in a cohort sampled during active COVID-19.

The CDR3 DNA reads TGTGCCAGCAGTCCCCTGGGGGGAACGCCCTACGAGCAGTACGTC. Its translation: CASSPLGGTPYEQYV. The chain has TRBV28 and TRBJ2-7, with D possibly matching TRBD2 (6 bases). Trimming removed 5 bases at V and 2 bases at J, with 16 bases between. This CDR3 is 15 amino acids long. Per germline, CDR1 MDHEN and CDR2 SYDVKM.

V is TRBV18 and J is TRBJ2-5, with D possibly being TRBD1 (5 bases). V was shortened by 0 bases and J by 1 base, with 12 bases between the two germline ends. CDR3 length: 16 amino acids. In germline, CDR1 is KGHSH, CDR2 LQKENI. CDR3 sequence reads: CASSPPGVRGQETQYF. The CDR3 DNA follows: TGTGCCAGCTCACCACCTGGGGTTAGGGGCCAAGAGACCCAGTACTTC.

The rearrangement uses TRBV7-2 and TRBJ1-4; D is ambiguous. Germline V gene lookup returns CDR1 SGHTA and CDR2 FQGNSA. V was shortened by 1 base and J by 7 bases, with 19 bases between the two germline ends. This CDR3 comprises 17 residues. CDR3 nucleotide sequence: TGTGCCAGCAGCTTAGTTGTAAGCGGCGGACGGGGTGAAAAACTGTTTTTT. This encodes CASSLVVSGGRGEKLFF. Drawing the rest from reference TRBV7-2 and TRBJ1-4, the complete variable domain is GAGVSQSPSNKVTEKGKDVELRCDPISGHTALYWYRQSLGQGLEFLIYFQGNSAPDKSGLPSDRFSAERTGGSVSTLTIQRTQQEDSAVYLCASSLVVSGGRGEKLFFGSGTQLSVL.

The V gene is TRBV7-6, the J gene TRBJ1-4, with 9 bases that match TRBD1. Germline V lookup: CDR1 SGHVS, CDR2 FNYEAQ. V shed 5 bases and J 12 bases; nucleotides not matched to a gene: 7. There are 13 residues in the CDR3. CDR3 sequence: CASSQPQGAELFF. The DNA for the CDR3 is TGTGCCAGCAGCCAACCACAGGGGGCGGAACTGTTTTTT.

This clone was seen a handful of times. CDR3 nucleotide sequence: TGTGCCAGCAGCTTAGAGGACAGGGTCCAGCATTTT. Its translation: CASSLEDRVQHF. J is TRBJ1-5 and V is TRBV7-8, with TRBD1 matching over 8 bases. V was pared by 1 base and J by 12 bases, with 2 bases of the junction left unmatched. The length of the CDR3 is 12 residues. Germline CDR1 is SGHVS and CDR2 is FQNEAQ.

The chain carries TRBV5-1 and TRBJ2-1; D perhaps matches TRBD1 (5 bases). CDR1 SGHRS and CDR2 YFSETQ come from the germline V gene. V lost 0 bases, J lost 10 bases, and 14 bases lay in between. The length of the CDR3 is 14 residues. In DNA form, the CDR3 reads TGCGCCAGCAGCTTGGCGGTAGCCAACAGGGAGCAGTTCTTC. Translation: CASSLAVANREQFF. Based on the CDR3 plus reference TRBV5-1 and TRBJ2-1, the full variable domain is KAGVTQTPRYLIKTRGQQVTLSCSPISGHRSVSWYQQTPGQGLQFLFEYFSETQRNKGNFPGRFSGRQFSNSRSEMNVSTLELGDSALYLCASSLAVANREQFFGPGTRLTVL.

The chain has TRBV6-6 and TRBJ2-1; 7 bases align to TRBD2. V lost 6 bases, J lost 8 bases, and 4 bases stayed unmatched. Looked up from germline, CDR1 is MNHNY and CDR2 is SVGAGI (reference sequence). The CDR3 contains 12 residues. CDR3 sequence: CASRDLADEQFF. The CDR3 nucleotides read TGTGCCAGCAGGGATCTAGCGGATGAGCAGTTCTTC.

The V and J genes are TRBV24-1 and TRBJ2-3, with D tentatively TRBD1 (6 bases). There are 17 residues in the CDR3. Trimming shortened V by 2 bases and J by 10 bases, and 24 bases separated the two germline ends. CDR1 KGHDR and CDR2 SFDVKD come from the germline V gene. This chain's CDR3 is CATSDSMGAFPTVPQYF. The CDR3 DNA is TGTGCCACCAGTGATTCCATGGGGGCCTTCCCAACGGTTCCGCAGTATTTT.

The rearrangement joins TRBV29-1 to TRBJ2-3; 8 bases agree with TRBD1. This CDR3 has 14 amino acids. J was trimmed by 5 bases and V by 2 bases; bases with no gene match: 6. The germline V gene has CDR1 SQVTM and CDR2 ANQGSEA. As DNA, the CDR3 is TGCAGCGTTGAATGGCAGGGGGCGAAAGATACGCAGTATTTT. Translation gives CSVEWQGAKDTQYF.

The genes are TRBV6-4 and TRBJ2-7, with a possible D match to TRBD2 (5 bases). The germline gives CDR1 MRHNA, CDR2 SNTAGT. The CDR3 sequence is 14 residues long. Trimming took 10 bases from V and 0 from J, leaving 16 bases between them. The CDR3 DNA reads as TGTGCCACCACTATTCCGGGGAGCTCCTACGAGCAGTACTTC. It is translated as CATTIPGSSYEQYF.

The chain uses TRBV6-5 and TRBJ2-2, with a tentative D call TRBD2 (5 bases). The CDR3 covers 15 residues. Germline-derived CDR1 and CDR2 are MNHEY and SVGAGI. Trimming cost V 0 bases and J 5 bases, with 10 bases left between them. The CDR3 protein is CASSYSLPGTGELFF. The CDR3, as DNA: TGTGCCAGCAGTTACTCGTTGCCGGGGACCGGGGAGCTGTTTTTT.

The CDR3: CASSIGQGSYNEQFF. The CDR3 coding sequence is TGTGCCAGTAGTATCGGGCAGGGGTCCTACAATGAGCAGTTCTTC. This chain connects TRBV19 to TRBJ2-1; a possible D gene is TRBD1 (6 bases). CDR1 is LNHDA and CDR2 is SQIVND in the germline V gene (reference sequence). This CDR3 is 15 amino acids long. Trimming shortened V by 3 bases and J by 1 base, and 10 bases separated the two germline ends.

This chain links TRBV5-1 with TRBJ2-1, with TRBD2 matching over 7 bases. With 4 bases clipped from V and 5 bases from J, the junction kept 9 bases outside the gene matches. CDR1 and CDR2 (germline): SGHRS, YFSETQ. CDR3 length: 15 residues. CDR3 region: CASSALGGDNNEQFF. CDR3 nucleotides: TGCGCCAGCAGCGCCCTTGGGGGGGATAACAATGAGCAGTTCTTC.

This clone was seen a few times. The chain joins TRBV2 to TRBJ1-3; a possible D gene is TRBD1 (6 bases). CDR1 is SNHLY and CDR2 is FYNNEI in the germline V gene. V lost 6 bases and J 0 bases, leaving 12 bases between the germline ends. This CDR3 contains 15 residues. The CDR3 region is CASRGTTGSGNTIYF. The CDR3 nucleotides read TGTGCCAGCAGGGGTACGACAGGCTCTGGAAACACCATATATTTT.

The V call is TRBV21-1, the J call TRBJ1-4. TRBV21-1 counts as a pseudogene. The CDR3 is 14 amino acids. The DNA of the CDR3 is TGTGCCAGCAGCAAGAGGTGCAGCCCTGAAAAACTGTTTTTT. This gives the protein CASSKRCSPEKLFF.

DNA for the CDR3: TGTGCCAGCAGTTACTCATTGGGGGGGGATGGCTACACCTTC. This codes for CASSYSLGGDGYTF. The chain couples TRBV6-5 to TRBJ1-2; a possible D gene is TRBD1 (5 bases). This CDR3 has 14 amino acids. The germline gives CDR1 MNHEY, CDR2 SVGAGI. V dropped 0 bases and J dropped 6 bases, with 11 bases sitting between them.

V gene TRBV7-8 combines with J gene TRBJ2-7, with D maybe TRBD1 (7 bases). CDR3 length: 16 residues. Germline V CDR1 and CDR2: SGHVS, FQNEAQ. V was pared by 4 bases and J by 3 bases, with 19 bases between. This chain's CDR3 is CASSSRRGAGGYEQYF. CDR3 bases: TGTGCCAGCAGCTCCCGGAGGGGGGCAGGGGGCTACGAGCAGTACTTC.

V and J are TRBV9 and TRBJ2-3; 9 bases line up with TRBD2. Looked up from germline, CDR1 is SGDLS and CDR2 is YYNGEE. V dropped 0 bases and J dropped 0; count of bases not matched to a gene: 5. CDR3 length equals 17 residues. The CDR3 DNA reads TGTGCCAGCAGCGTAGCGATTAGCGGGGGAAGCACAGATACGCAGTATTTT. It codes for CASSVAISGGSTDTQYF.